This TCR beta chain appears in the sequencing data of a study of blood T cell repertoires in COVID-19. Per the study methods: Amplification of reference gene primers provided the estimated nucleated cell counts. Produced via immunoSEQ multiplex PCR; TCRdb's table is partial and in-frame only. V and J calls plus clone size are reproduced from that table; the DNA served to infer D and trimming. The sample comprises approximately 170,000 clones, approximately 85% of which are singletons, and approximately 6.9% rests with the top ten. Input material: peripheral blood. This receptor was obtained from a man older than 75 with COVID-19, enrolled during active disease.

Here the CDR3 reads CAISESQGRFEQYF. In nucleotides, the CDR3 is TGTGCCATCAGTGAGTCGCAGGGGCGATTCGAGCAGTACTTC. The chain uses TRBV10-3 and TRBJ2-7, with a possible D match to TRBD1 (6 bases). Germline values: CDR1 ENHRY, CDR2 SYGVKD. The CDR3 contains 14 residues. The V end lost 0 bases, the J end lost 6 bases, and 12 bases lay between the germline ends.